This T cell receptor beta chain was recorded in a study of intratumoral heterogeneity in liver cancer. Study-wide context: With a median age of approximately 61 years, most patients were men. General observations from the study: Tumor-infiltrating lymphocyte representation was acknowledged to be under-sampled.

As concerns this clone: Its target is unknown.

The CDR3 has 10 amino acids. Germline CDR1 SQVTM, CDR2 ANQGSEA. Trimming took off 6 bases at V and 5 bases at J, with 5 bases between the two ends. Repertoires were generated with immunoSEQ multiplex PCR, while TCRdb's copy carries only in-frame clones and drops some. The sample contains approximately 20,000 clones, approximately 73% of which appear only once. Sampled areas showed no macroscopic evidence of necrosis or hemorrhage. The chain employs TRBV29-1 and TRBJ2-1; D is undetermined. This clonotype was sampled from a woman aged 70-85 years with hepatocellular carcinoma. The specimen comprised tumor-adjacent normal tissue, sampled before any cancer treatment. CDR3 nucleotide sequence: TGCAGCGTATCCCACAATGAGCAGTTCTTC. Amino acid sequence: CSVSHNEQFF.